Here is one TCR beta chain with its context. These data are taken from a study of T cells in Graves' hyperthyroidism and ophthalmopathy. Study in general: Peripheral blood draws took place at initial diagnosis, ahead of any treatment.

Diagnosis rested on symptoms, serum thyroxine and TRAb, thyroid ultrasound, and orbital computed tomography. There were TCR beta CDR3 regions amplified from RNA transcripts. The HTBI primer set served for first-round RT-PCR of the TCR CDR3. TCRdb passed the multiplex PCR reads through MiXCR, listing each CDR3 protein once. This table has hundreds of thousands of distinct CDR3 sequences, approximately 14% appearing once. V was pared by 6 bases and J by 6 bases, with 15 bases between. The germline gives CDR1 SQVTM, CDR2 ANQGSEA. CDR3 length: 13 amino acids. The sample comprised blood. This TCR came from a woman aged 18-29 years with Graves' hyperthyroidism. This chain joins TRBV29-1 and TRBJ2-4; tentatively, D is TRBD1 (5 bases). The CDR3 sequence is CSVRRQGGNIQYF. CDR3 nucleotides: TGCAGCGTCCGGCGGCAGGGTGGAAACATTCAGTACTTC.